One and the same sample provided the 30 T cell receptor beta chains below, sequenced in a study of blood T cell repertoires in COVID-19. The table came from immunoSEQ multiplex PCR; TCRdb's copy has only in-frame clones and leaves some out. The table shows around 110,000 clones, with around four fifths occurring only once. What was sequenced was peripheral blood. The receptor source for this set is a woman aged 70 to 79 with acute or convalescent COVID-19.

This rearrangement joins TRBV30 to TRBJ2-1; TRBD2 matches 9 bases. The V segment lost 4 bases and the J segment 2 bases; nucleotides outside the gene matches: 3. Looked up from germline, CDR1 is GTSNPN and CDR2 is SVGIG (reference sequence). The CDR3 extends over 14 amino acids. This CDR3 is CAWKLAGPYNEQFF. CDR3 coding DNA: TGTGCCTGGAAACTAGCGGGTCCCTACAATGAGCAGTTCTTC.

V usage is TRBV29-1 and J usage is TRBJ2-3; the match to TRBD2 covers 8 bases. The V gene end was trimmed by 0 bases and the J gene end by 4 bases; junction bases not matched to a gene: 12. The CDR3 length is 17 residues. Germline V gives CDR1 SQVTM, CDR2 ANQGSEA. CDR3 protein: CSVEDRASGRTPDTQYF. CDR3 coding DNA: TGCAGCGTTGAAGATCGTGCCAGCGGGAGAACGCCAGATACGCAGTATTTT.

This chain connects TRBV2 to TRBJ2-1; D may be TRBD2 (6 bases). This CDR3 has 12 residues. Germline values: CDR1 SNHLY, CDR2 FYNNEI. V lost 6 bases and J 9 bases, leaving 12 bases between the germline ends. The CDR3 nucleotides read TGTGCCAGCAGCCGGGACTTTCTTGAGCAGTTCTTC. Translation gives CASSRDFLEQFF.

This clone was picked up a small number of times. V usage is TRBV11-3 and J usage is TRBJ1-3, with D maybe TRBD1 (5 bases). Germline loops: CDR1 SGHNT, CDR2 YENEEA. V lost 5 bases and J lost 4, with 6 bases in between. CDR3 length: 12 amino acids. CDR3 sequence reads: CASSGAGNTIYF. CDR3 DNA sequence: TGTGCCAGCAGCGGGGCAGGAAACACCATATATTTT.

The rearrangement links TRBV19 to TRBJ2-5, with D perhaps matching TRBD2 (5 bases). V lost 3 bases to trimming and J lost 1 base, with 12 bases between them. In germline, CDR1 is LNHDA, CDR2 SQIVND (reference sequence). The CDR3 has 15 residues. CDR3 region: CASSISGTFQETQYF. The CDR3 region has the DNA TGTGCCAGTAGTATCAGCGGTACTTTCCAAGAGACCCAGTACTTC.

The chain has TRBV2 and TRBJ2-7; 7 bases fit TRBD2. J gave up 0 bases and V 7 bases, and 6 bases lay outside the gene matches. From germline, CDR1 is SNHLY and CDR2 FYNNEI. The CDR3 consists of 14 residues. The chain's CDR3 is CASNRRDYSYEQYF. CDR3 DNA: TGTGCCAGCAACCGCAGGGACTACTCCTACGAGCAGTACTTC.

The rearrangement uses TRBV10-1 and TRBJ1-6; 10 bases match TRBD1. The V gene end was trimmed by 6 bases and the J gene end by 1 base; junction bases not matched to a gene: 12. The CDR3 totals 19 residues. The germline gives CDR1 WNHNN, CDR2 SYGVQD (reference sequence). The CDR3 region has the DNA TGCGCCAGCAGGGGGACGACAGGGGGCGTAGATTCCTATAATTCACCCCTCCACTTT. It yields the protein CASRGTTGGVDSYNSPLHF.

The chain couples TRBV6-5 to TRBJ1-1, with a tentative D call TRBD1 (5 bases). CDR3 size: 13 residues. The V and J ends lost 2 bases and 7 bases respectively, with 11 bases between them. CDR1 MNHEY and CDR2 SVGAGI come from the germline V gene. This CDR3 is CASSYGGTGEAFF. The CDR3 DNA follows: TGTGCCAGCAGTTACGGGGGGACGGGTGAAGCTTTCTTT.

The chain is built from TRBV15 and TRBJ1-5; 9 bases align to TRBD1. Germline values: CDR1 LNHNV, CDR2 YYDKDF (reference sequence). The CDR3 runs to 15 residues. J gave up 4 bases and V 3 bases, and 4 bases lay outside the gene matches. As DNA, the CDR3 is TGTGCCACCAGCAGGGATGGACAGGGGAATCAGCCCCAGCATTTT. Its protein is CATSRDGQGNQPQHF. Combining the CDR3 with reference TRBV15 and TRBJ1-5 gives the whole variable domain DAMVIQNPRYQVTQFGKPVTLSCSQTLNHNVMYWYQQKSSQAPKLLFHYYDKDFNNEADTPDNFQSRRPNTSFCFLDIRSPGLGDTAMYLCATSRDGQGNQPQHFGDGTRLSIL.

This clone appeared a few times. This chain's CDR3 is CASSLEQSYGYTF. Here the CDR3 DNA reads TGTGCCAGCAGTTTAGAACAGAGCTATGGCTACACCTTC. The V gene is TRBV12-3 or TRBV12-4, the J gene TRBJ1-2, with no clear D. The V end lost 1 base, the J end lost 4 bases, and 7 bases lay between the germline ends. CDR3 length: 13 amino acids.

The V gene is TRBV7-3, the J gene TRBJ2-3; 14 bases align to TRBD2. From germline, CDR1 is SGHTA and CDR2 FQGTGA. This CDR3 spans 17 amino acids. V shed 2 bases and J 1 base; nucleotides not matched to a gene: 2. The CDR3, as DNA: TGTGCCAGCAGCTTAGCGGGACTAGCGGGAGGCACAGATACGCAGTATTTT. Protein sequence: CASSLAGLAGGTDTQYF.

V gene TRBV19 combines with J gene TRBJ1-1; no reliable D call. CDR3 length: 15 residues. Germline CDR1 reads LNHDA; CDR2 reads SQIVND (reference sequence). Trimming took off 5 bases at V and 5 bases at J, with 18 bases between the two ends. In DNA, the CDR3 is TGTGCCAGTAGTGCCCGCCCTTTCTCGGGGACTGAAGCTTTCTTT. As protein: CASSARPFSGTEAFF.

The genes are TRBV5-6 and TRBJ2-5; 8 bases agree with TRBD1. The CDR3 has 17 residues. The junction had 9 bases not matched to a gene; V was cut back by 0 bases and J by 2 bases. Germline lookup yields CDR1 SGHDT and CDR2 YYEEEE. The CDR3 sequence: CASSLARFGQGQETQYF. The CDR3 coding sequence is TGTGCCAGCAGCTTGGCGAGGTTCGGACAGGGACAAGAGACCCAGTACTTC.

The V and J genes are TRBV6-2 or TRBV6-3 and TRBJ2-7; 7 bases are a match to TRBD1. The CDR3 runs to 13 residues. Germline V gene lookup returns CDR1 MNHEY and CDR2 SVGEGT. V gave up 7 bases and J gave up 6 bases; unmatched junction bases: 9. The chain's CDR3 is CASTPLGGGEQYF. The CDR3 DNA sequence: TGTGCCAGCACCCCCTTAGGGGGCGGCGAGCAGTACTTC.

The chain joins TRBV11-3 to TRBJ2-3; D is unclear. Per the germline V gene, CDR1 is SGHNT and CDR2 is YENEEA. V was trimmed by 1 base and J by 7 bases, leaving 6 bases between them. The CDR3 is made up of 12 amino acids. The CDR3 loop is CASSLGENTQYF. The CDR3 DNA reads as TGTGCCAGCAGCTTAGGAGAGAATACGCAGTATTTT.

This clone was counted many times. The same CDR3 is also encoded by other DNA sequences in this sample. V is TRBV9 and J is TRBJ2-7, with D perhaps TRBD2 (6 bases). The CDR3 runs 14 residues. The germline V and J ends were trimmed by 0 bases and 2 bases, with 9 bases remaining between them. Per germline, CDR1 SGDLS and CDR2 YYNGEE. CDR3 DNA sequence: TGTGCCAGCAGCGTAGGGGACTCACCCTACGAGCAGTACTTC. Protein sequence: CASSVGDSPYEQYF.

The J gene is TRBJ2-1, the V gene TRBV2; 10 bases match TRBD2. The CDR3 has 15 residues. Germline-derived CDR1 and CDR2 are SNHLY and FYNNEI. Unmatched junction bases numbered 7, after V lost 6 bases and J lost 5 bases. CDR3 loop: CASSPLAGIDNEQFF. The CDR3 region has the DNA TGTGCCAGCAGCCCACTAGCGGGAATTGACAATGAGCAGTTCTTC.

The chain employs TRBV5-6 and TRBJ2-7; 10 nucleotides match TRBD2. Germline CDR1 is SGHDT and CDR2 is YYEEEE. The trim removed 1 base at V and 5 bases at J, leaving 9 bases unmatched. This CDR3 comprises 16 residues. DNA for the CDR3: TGTGCCAGCAGCTTGTCGGGTAGCGGGAGGTACAACGAGCAGTACTTC. Its protein product is CASSLSGSGRYNEQYF.

The chain couples TRBV7-3 to TRBJ2-3; 11 bases line up with TRBD2. This CDR3 comprises 16 residues. Germline loops: CDR1 SGHTA, CDR2 FQGTGA. V was clipped by 0 bases and J by 3 bases; unmatched bases: 2. The CDR3 DNA is TGTGCCAGCAGCTTAACCGGGACTAGCGGTACAGATACGCAGTATTTT. It encodes CASSLTGTSGTDTQYF.

This chain links TRBV14 with TRBJ2-7, with 12 bases fitting TRBD2. CDR3 size: 16 residues. Germline trimming cut 1 base from V and 4 bases from J; bases unmatched to any gene: 5. The germline gives CDR1 SGHDN, CDR2 FVKESK. The CDR3 DNA sequence: TGTGCCAGCAGCCAAGCCCTAGCGGGAGGGCCTTACGAGCAGTACTTC. Translated, it gives CASSQALAGGPYEQYF.

The CDR3 bases are TGTGCCAGTACCTTGAATGCGGGACTGGTGAATGAGCAGTTCTTC. Translation gives CASTLNAGLVNEQFF. The chain is built from TRBV19 and TRBJ2-1; possibly TRBD2 for D (6 bases). Trimming left V 7 bases short and J 7 bases short, with 20 bases between. Germline V gene lookup returns CDR1 LNHDA and CDR2 SQIVND (reference sequence). The CDR3 consists of 15 residues.

V usage is TRBV19 and J usage is TRBJ1-1; 7 bases match TRBD1. With 3 bases clipped from V and 7 bases from J, the junction kept 11 bases outside the gene matches. CDR3 length: 15 amino acids. Germline loops: CDR1 LNHDA, CDR2 SQIVND (reference sequence). Written as DNA, the CDR3 is TGTGCCAGTAGTATTCCCAACAGGGGTGGGGGTGAAGCTTTCTTT. Amino acids: CASSIPNRGGGEAFF.

The count of this clone is one. This chain connects TRBV3-1 (or the pseudogene TRBV3-2) to TRBJ2-5; 7 nucleotides line up with TRBD1. CDR3 size: 15 residues. The junction had 10 bases not matched to a gene; V was cut back by 6 bases and J by 3 bases. The germline gives CDR1 LGHDT, CDR2 YNNKEL (reference sequence). The CDR3 spells CASSPGQRTEETQYF. DNA of the CDR3: TGTGCCAGCAGTCCGGGACAGCGGACCGAAGAGACCCAGTACTTC.

The chain recombines TRBV29-1 with TRBJ2-5; 8 bases map to TRBD1. Germline CDR1 reads SQVTM; CDR2 reads ANQGSEA. CDR3 size: 13 residues. V shed 5 bases, J shed 3 bases, and the junction held 5 bases outside the gene matches. CDR3 DNA sequence: TGCAGCGTTAGTTGGACAGGGAAAGAGACCCAGTACTTC. Its translation: CSVSWTGKETQYF.

The chain is built from TRBV24-1 and TRBJ2-1; 12 nucleotides line up with TRBD2. The V and J ends lost 1 base and 6 bases, in that order; junction bases with no gene match: 3. This CDR3 spans 16 amino acids. Per the germline V gene, CDR1 is KGHDR and CDR2 is SFDVKD. The CDR3 reads CATSDLRLAGANEQFF. The CDR3 coding sequence is TGTGCCACCAGTGATTTAAGACTAGCGGGGGCCAATGAGCAGTTCTTC.

This rearrangement joins TRBV5-5 to TRBJ1-1; D unresolved. CDR3 length: 14 amino acids. Trimming shortened V by 5 bases and J by 0 bases, and 11 bases separated the two germline ends. Germline V lookup: CDR1 SGHKS, CDR2 YYEKEE (reference sequence). CDR3 region: CASSLQRMNTEAFF. The CDR3 bases are TGTGCCAGCAGTCTTCAGCGGATGAACACTGAAGCTTTCTTT. Combining the CDR3 with reference TRBV5-5 and TRBJ1-1 gives the whole variable domain DAGVTQSPTHLIKTRGQQVTLRCSPISGHKSVSWYQQVLGQGPQFIFQYYEKEERGRGNFPDRFSARQFPNYSSELNVNALLLGDSALYLCASSLQRMNTEAFFGQGTRLTVV.

About this clone itself: Additional DNA sequences in this sample encode the identical CDR3. The V and J genes are TRBV30 and TRBJ2-3, with D maybe TRBD2 (5 bases). Germline lookup yields CDR1 GTSNPN and CDR2 SVGIG (reference sequence). The V end was cut by 0 bases, the J end by 3 bases, with 7 bases between. This CDR3 is 13 amino acids long. Here the CDR3 DNA reads TGTGCCTGGAGTGTAGGAGGAACAGATACGCAGTATTTT. Protein product: CAWSVGGTDTQYF.

This clone was counted a single time. The gene calls are TRBV5-1 and TRBJ2-3; 8 nucleotides agree with TRBD2. The junction had 9 bases not matched to a gene; V was cut back by 1 base and J by 2 bases. Germline lookup yields CDR1 SGHRS and CDR2 YFSETQ. The CDR3 has 17 amino acids. CDR3 protein: CASSLTGRGSSTDTQYF. The CDR3 nucleotides are TGCGCCAGCAGCTTGACCGGGAGGGGGTCCTCCACAGATACGCAGTATTTT.

This sequence joins TRBV3-1 (or the pseudogene TRBV3-2) and TRBJ2-5; D perhaps matches TRBD2 (5 bases). CDR3 size: 16 residues. Germline V gene data show CDR1 as LGHDT and CDR2 as YNNKEL (reference sequence). The ends were cut back, 1 base at V and 7 bases at J, with 19 bases in the middle. DNA of the CDR3: TGTGCCAGCAGCCAAGGCGGACTCGCAGATAGAGGGACCCAGTACTTC. Translating gives CASSQGGLADRGTQYF.

The rearrangement joins TRBV3-1 (or the pseudogene TRBV3-2) to TRBJ2-2, with TRBD2 as a possible D gene (6 bases). CDR1 and CDR2 from the germline V gene are LGHDT and YNNKEL (reference sequence). The CDR3 consists of 14 residues. Deletions cut 2 bases from V and 7 bases from J, with 11 bases between. CDR3 residues: CASSQFGGIGELFF. CDR3 in DNA: TGTGCCAGCAGCCAATTTGGGGGGATCGGGGAGCTGTTTTTT.